This TCR beta chain was recovered during a study of identical twins (dated by TCRdb to 2016 to 2018). General notes on the study: TCR alpha and beta repertoires from monozygotic twins, unrelated adults of various ages and cord blood were deep-sequenced to test whether fetal clonotypes persist. To rule out contamination, replicate twin experiments were performed at different times with different library preparation protocols.

Findings and caveats that apply to the study as a whole: Compared with coincidental sharing between unrelated individuals, out-of-frame TCR alpha sequences shared between twins had an excess of sequences with low generation probability. Zero-insertion analyses could be partly confounded by invariant T cells such as MAIT and iNKT, though diverse VJ usage argued against such confounding for most clonotypes. In monozygotic twins, out-of-frame TCR alpha sharing was systematically underestimated by recombination models, although the models agreed with sharing between unrelated individuals. Excess twin sharing in beta out-of-frame sequences was weaker because fewer shared sequences lowered the signal-to-noise ratio. Conclusions relied on cross-sectional statistical analysis, since the same donors could not be followed over many years. Abundant cord blood beta clonotypes carried fewer insertions; young adult naive repertoires showed a weaker similar trend, while memory repertoires showed none.

Libraries were prepared through 5' RACE. The run used an Illumina HiSeq 2000. Template switching added a universal primer binding site, and the final cDNA carried a unique molecular identifier that allowed TCR cDNA molecules to be counted accurately. First-strand cDNA for TCR alpha and beta chains was synthesized from specific primers in the conserved constant-segment region. Each cDNA library was double barcoded, with a SMART-Mk sample barcode plus Illumina barcodes, to control for contamination. Two successive PCR steps introduced TruSeq adapter sequences along with Illumina sample barcodes. The TCR alpha and beta cDNA libraries were sequenced on the Illumina HiSeq platform using custom primers. Turning to the authors' computational methods: Raw reads were processed with MiGEC to extract unique molecular identifiers, and MiXCR was used to determine CDR3 positions. For each individual, recombination models were inferred using an EM algorithm with the repgenHMM and IGoR tools. Shared clonotypes were analyzed with the tcR package in R, and sharing was normalized by the product of cloneset sizes. To study raw recombination without the effects of thymic and clonal selection, out-of-frame nonproductive sequences were analyzed. TCRdb redid the processing of the public reads, applying fastp at Q25 and MiXCR, and retained in-frame beta chains. One record per CDR3 amino acid sequence lists the most common genes and DNA. The V and J calls were determined by TCRdb, not by the authors. For this sample there are about 330,000 distinct CDR3 sequences; approximately 13% appear just once. The ten most abundant clones make up just over 7% of the sample.

Clipping removes 2 bases from V and 4 bases from J, with 4 as the unmatched junction base count. Via the germline V gene, CDR1 is SQVTM and CDR2 ANQGSEA. The CDR3 runs 13 amino acids, cysteine and phenylalanine included. The kept DNA is CDR3 alone, 39 bases in frame from the first base. All donors were healthy Caucasians. The twin cohort consisted of three pairs of female monozygotic twins, all aged roughly 18 to 29 years. CD4+ and CD8+ T cell populations were isolated with positive isolation kits from Invitrogen. Concerning this clonotype: There is no known antigen for this receptor. Per-nucleotide qualities are absent, and no much larger clonotype sits a single base away.

This sample was also put to use in a study of yellow fever vaccine responses in identical twins. The second study's authors report: The authors reported that the T cell response to vaccination in identical twins appeared partly convergent and partly personalized. The study precisely tracked vaccine-responding T cell clones in identical twins.

Sample: CD8+ T cells sorted from blood. The chain couples TRBV29-1 to TRBJ1-2; TRBD1 aligns with 7 central bases. The clonotype was recovered from a woman younger than 30 in good health. CDR3 loop: CSVELGQSYGYTF. At the DNA level, the sequence is TGCAGCGTTGAATTGGGACAGAGCTATGGCTACACCTTC.